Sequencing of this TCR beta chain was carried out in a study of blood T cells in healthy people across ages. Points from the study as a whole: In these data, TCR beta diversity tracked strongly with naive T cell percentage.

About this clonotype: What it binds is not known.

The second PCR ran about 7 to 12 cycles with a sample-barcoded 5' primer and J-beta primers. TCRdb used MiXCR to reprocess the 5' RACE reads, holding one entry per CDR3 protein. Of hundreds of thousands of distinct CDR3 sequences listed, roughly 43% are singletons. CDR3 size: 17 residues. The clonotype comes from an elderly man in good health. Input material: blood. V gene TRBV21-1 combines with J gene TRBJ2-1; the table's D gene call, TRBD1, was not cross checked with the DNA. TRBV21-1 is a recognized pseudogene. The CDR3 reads CASSKGFGGPETSEQFF. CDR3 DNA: TGTGCCAGCAGCAAAGGATTTGGGGGGCCTGAGACTAGTGAGCAGTTCTTC.